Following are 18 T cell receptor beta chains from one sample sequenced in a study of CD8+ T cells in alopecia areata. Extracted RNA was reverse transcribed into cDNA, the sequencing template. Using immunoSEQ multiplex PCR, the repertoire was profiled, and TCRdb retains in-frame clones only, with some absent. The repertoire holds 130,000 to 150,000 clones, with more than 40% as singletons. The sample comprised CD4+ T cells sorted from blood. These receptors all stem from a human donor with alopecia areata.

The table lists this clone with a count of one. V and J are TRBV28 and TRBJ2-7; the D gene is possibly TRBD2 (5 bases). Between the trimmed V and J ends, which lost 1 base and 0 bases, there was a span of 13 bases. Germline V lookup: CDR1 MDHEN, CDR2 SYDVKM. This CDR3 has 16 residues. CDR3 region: CASSLSGVLSSYEQYF. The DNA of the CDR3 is TGTGCCAGCAGTTTATCCGGGGTCCTAAGCTCCTACGAGCAGTACTTC.

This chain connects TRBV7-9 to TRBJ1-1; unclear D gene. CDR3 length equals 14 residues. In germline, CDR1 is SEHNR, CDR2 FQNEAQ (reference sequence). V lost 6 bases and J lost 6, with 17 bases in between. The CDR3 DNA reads TGTGCCAGCAGGTCACAGCGTCCACCCGCTGAAGCTTTCTTT. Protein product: CASRSQRPPAEAFF.

CDR3 region: CASSYGQGVDNEQFF. CDR3 nucleotides: TGTGCCAGCAGTTACGGGCAGGGTGTCGACAATGAGCAGTTCTTC. The chain uses TRBV6-5 and TRBJ2-1; perhaps TRBD1 as D (5 bases). V was shortened by 2 bases and J by 5 bases, with 13 bases between the two germline ends. CDR1 is MNHEY and CDR2 is SVGAGI in the germline V gene. The CDR3 covers 15 residues.

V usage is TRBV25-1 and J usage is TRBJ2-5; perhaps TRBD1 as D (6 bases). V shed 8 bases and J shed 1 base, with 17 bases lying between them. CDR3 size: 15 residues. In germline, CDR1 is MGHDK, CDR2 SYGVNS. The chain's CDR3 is CASGRGHGRQETQYF. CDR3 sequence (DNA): TGTGCCAGCGGCAGGGGCCACGGACGCCAAGAGACCCAGTACTTC.

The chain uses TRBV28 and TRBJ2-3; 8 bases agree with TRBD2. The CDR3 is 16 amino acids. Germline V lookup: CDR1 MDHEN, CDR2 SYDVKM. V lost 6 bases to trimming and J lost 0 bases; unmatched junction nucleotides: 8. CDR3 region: CASRAQAGVSTDTQYF. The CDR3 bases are TGTGCCAGCAGGGCTCAAGCGGGAGTAAGCACAGATACGCAGTATTTT.

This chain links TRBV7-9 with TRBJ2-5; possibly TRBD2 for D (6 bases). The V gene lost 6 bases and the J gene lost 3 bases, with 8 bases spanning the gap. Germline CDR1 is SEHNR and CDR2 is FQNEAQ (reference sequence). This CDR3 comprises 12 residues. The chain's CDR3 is CASSPGEETQYF. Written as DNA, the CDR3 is TGTGCCAGCAGTCCGGGAGAAGAGACCCAGTACTTC. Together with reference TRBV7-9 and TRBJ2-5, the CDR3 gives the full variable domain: DTGVSQNPRHKITKRGQNVTFRCDPISEHNRLYWYRQTLGQGPEFLTYFQNEAQLEKSRLLSDRFSAERPKGSFSTLEIQRTEQGDSAMYLCASSPGEETQYFGPGTRLLVL.

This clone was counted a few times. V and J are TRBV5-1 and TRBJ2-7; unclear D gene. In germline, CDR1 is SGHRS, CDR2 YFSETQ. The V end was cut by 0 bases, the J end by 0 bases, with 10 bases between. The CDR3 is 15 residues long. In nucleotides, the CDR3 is TGCGCCAGCAGCTTGGGCCCCTGGAGCTCCTACGAGCAGTACTTC. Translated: CASSLGPWSSYEQYF.

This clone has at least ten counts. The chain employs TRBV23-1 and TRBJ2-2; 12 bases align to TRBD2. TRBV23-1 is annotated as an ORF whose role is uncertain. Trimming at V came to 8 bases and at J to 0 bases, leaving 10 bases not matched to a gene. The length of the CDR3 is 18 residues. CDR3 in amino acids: CASGWDLAGGPNTGELFF. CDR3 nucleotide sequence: TGCGCCAGCGGCTGGGATCTAGCGGGAGGGCCGAACACCGGGGAGCTGTTTTTT.

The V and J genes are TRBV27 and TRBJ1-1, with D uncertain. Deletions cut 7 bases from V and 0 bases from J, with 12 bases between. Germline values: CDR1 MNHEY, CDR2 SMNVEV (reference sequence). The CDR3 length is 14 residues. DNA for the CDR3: TGTGCCAGCAAGTGGGTAGCGATGAACACTGAAGCTTTCTTT. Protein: CASKWVAMNTEAFF.

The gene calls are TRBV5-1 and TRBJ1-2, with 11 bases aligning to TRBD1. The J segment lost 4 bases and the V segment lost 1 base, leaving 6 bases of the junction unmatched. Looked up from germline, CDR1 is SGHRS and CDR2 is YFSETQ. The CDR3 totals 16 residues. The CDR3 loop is CASSLTGTGGIYGYTF. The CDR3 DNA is TGCGCCAGCAGCTTGACCGGGACAGGGGGGATCTATGGCTACACCTTC.

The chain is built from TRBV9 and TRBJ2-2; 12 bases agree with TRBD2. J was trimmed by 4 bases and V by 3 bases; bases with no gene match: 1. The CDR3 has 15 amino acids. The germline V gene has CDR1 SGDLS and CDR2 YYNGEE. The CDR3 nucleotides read TGTGCCAGCAGCGAGACTAGCGGGAGCACCGGGGAGCTGTTTTTT. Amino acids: CASSETSGSTGELFF.

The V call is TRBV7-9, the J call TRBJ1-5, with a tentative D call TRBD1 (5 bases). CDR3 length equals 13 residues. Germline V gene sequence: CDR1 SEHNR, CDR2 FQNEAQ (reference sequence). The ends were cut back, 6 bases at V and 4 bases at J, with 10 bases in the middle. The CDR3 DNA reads TGTGCCAGCAGTTCCCAGGGAAATCAGCCCCAGCATTTT. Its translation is CASSSQGNQPQHF.

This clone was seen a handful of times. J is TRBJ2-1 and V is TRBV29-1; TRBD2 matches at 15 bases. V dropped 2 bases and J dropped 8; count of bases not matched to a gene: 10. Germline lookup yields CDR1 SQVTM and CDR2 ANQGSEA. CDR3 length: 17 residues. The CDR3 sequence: CSVERGGTSGRLHEQFF. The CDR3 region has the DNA TGCAGCGTTGAAAGGGGGGGGACTAGCGGGAGGCTGCATGAGCAGTTCTTC.

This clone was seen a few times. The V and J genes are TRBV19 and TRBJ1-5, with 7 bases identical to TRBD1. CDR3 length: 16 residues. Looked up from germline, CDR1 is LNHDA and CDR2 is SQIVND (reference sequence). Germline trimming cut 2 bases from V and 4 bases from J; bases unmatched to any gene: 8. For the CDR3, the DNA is TGTGCCAGTAGTATACTTCCGGGACAGAAAAATCAGCCCCAGCATTTT. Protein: CASSILPGQKNQPQHF.

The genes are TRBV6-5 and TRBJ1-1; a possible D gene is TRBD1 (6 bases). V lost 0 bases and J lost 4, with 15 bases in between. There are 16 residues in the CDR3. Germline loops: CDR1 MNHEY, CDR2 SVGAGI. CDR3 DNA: TGTGCCAGCAGTTACTCGATTTTGGGGGCGCCCACTGAAGCTTTCTTT. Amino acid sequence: CASSYSILGAPTEAFF.

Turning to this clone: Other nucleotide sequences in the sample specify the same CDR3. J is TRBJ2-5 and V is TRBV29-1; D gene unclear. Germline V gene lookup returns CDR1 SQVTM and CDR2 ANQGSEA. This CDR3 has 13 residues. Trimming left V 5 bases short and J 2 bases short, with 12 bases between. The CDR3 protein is CSVTGRLQETQYF. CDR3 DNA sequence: TGCAGCGTTACGGGCAGGCTTCAAGAGACCCAGTACTTC.

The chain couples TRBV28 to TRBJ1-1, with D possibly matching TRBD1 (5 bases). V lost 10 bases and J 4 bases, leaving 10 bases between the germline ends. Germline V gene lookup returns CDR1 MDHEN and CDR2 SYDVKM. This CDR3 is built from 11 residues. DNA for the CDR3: TGTGCCACCTTGACAGCCACTGAAGCTTTCTTT. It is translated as CATLTATEAFF.

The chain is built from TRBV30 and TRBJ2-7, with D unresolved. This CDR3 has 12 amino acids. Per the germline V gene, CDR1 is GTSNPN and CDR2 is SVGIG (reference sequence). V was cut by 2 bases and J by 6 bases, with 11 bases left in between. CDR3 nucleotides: TGTGCCTGGAGTCCGACCGGGTCCGAGCAGTACTTC. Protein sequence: CAWSPTGSEQYF.